This T cell receptor (beta chain) was recorded in a study of T cell changes during pregnancy in multiple sclerosis. The assay was immunoSEQ multiplex PCR, and TCRdb's table has in-frame clones only and misses some. The table lists over 65,000 clones, approximately 89% of them singletons. The V gene lost 5 bases and the J gene lost 3 bases, with 17 bases spanning the gap. The CDR3 sequence is 15 residues long. Per germline, CDR1 SGDLS and CDR2 YYNGEE. This sample comprised peripheral blood, obtained in the first trimester of pregnancy. The chain uses TRBV9 and TRBJ1-1; D might be TRBD1 (5 bases). The clonotype was recovered from a female donor with multiple sclerosis, enrolled in a pregnancy study. The CDR3 loop reads CASSSVPSRDTEAFF. Here the CDR3 DNA reads TGTGCCAGCAGTTCAGTACCGTCCAGGGACACTGAAGCTTTCTTT.